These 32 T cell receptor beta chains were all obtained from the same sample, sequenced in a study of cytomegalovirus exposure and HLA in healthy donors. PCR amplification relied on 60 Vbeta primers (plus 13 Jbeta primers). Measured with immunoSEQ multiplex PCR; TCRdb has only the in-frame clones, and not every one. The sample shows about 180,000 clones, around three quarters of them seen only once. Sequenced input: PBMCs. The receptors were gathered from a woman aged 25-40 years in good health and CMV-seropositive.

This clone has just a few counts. The CDR3 sequence: CASSYGPNTEAFF. CDR3 DNA: TGTGCCAGCAGTTACGGGCCGAACACTGAAGCTTTCTTT. V gene TRBV6-6 combines with J gene TRBJ1-1; the D is unclear. The CDR3 runs 13 residues. In germline, CDR1 is MNHNY, CDR2 SVGAGI (reference sequence). The ends were cut back, 2 bases at V and 1 base at J, with 5 bases in the middle.

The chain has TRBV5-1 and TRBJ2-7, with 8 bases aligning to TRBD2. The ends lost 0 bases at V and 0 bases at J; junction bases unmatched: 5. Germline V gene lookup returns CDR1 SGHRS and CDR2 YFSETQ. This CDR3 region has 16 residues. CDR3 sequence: CASSLALAGNSYEQYF. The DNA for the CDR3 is TGCGCCAGCAGCTTGGCGTTAGCGGGGAACTCCTACGAGCAGTACTTC.

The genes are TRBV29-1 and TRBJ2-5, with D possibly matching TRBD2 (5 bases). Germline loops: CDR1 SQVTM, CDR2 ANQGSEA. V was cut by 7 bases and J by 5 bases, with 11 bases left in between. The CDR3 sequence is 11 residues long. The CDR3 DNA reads TGCAGCGCAGCGGTGGGGGAGACCCAGTACTTC. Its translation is CSAAVGETQYF.

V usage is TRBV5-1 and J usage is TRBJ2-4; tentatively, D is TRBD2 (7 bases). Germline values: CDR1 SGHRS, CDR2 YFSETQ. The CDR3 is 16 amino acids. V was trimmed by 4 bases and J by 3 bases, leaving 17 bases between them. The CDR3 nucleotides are TGCGCCAGCAGCCGGGGGGACACGGTTGGCAAAAACATTCAGTACTTC. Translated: CASSRGDTVGKNIQYF.

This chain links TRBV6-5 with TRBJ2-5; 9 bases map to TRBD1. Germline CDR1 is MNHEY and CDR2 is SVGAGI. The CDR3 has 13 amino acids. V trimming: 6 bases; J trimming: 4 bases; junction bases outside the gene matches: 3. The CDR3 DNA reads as TGTGCCAGCAGCCGGGACAGGGCAGAGACCCAGTACTTC. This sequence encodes CASSRDRAETQYF.

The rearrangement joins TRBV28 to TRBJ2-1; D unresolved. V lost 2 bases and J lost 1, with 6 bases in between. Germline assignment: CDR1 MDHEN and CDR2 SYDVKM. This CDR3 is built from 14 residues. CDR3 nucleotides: TGTGCCAGCAGTTTAGTCCAGTCCTACAATGAGCAGTTCTTC. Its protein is CASSLVQSYNEQFF.

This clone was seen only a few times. CDR3 in amino acids: CASSPRDRPNTEAFF. The CDR3 bases are TGTGCCAGCAGCCCCCGGGACAGACCGAACACTGAAGCTTTCTTT. The V and J genes are TRBV28 and TRBJ1-1, with TRBD1 matching over 7 bases. The length of the CDR3 is 15 residues. Germline loops: CDR1 MDHEN, CDR2 SYDVKM. V was pared by 6 bases and J by 1 base, with 8 bases of the junction left unmatched.

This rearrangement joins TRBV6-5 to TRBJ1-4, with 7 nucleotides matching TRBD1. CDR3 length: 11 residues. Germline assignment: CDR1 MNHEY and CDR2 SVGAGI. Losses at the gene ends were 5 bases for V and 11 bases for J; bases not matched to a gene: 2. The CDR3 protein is CASSKDRKLFF. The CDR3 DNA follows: TGTGCCAGCAGTAAGGACAGGAAACTGTTTTTT.

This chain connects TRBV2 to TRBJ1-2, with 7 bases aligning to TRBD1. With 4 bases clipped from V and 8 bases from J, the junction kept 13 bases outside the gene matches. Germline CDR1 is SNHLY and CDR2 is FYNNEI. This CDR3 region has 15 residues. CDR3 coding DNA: TGTGCCAGCAGTGTTAGGGGGACAGACCCCGCGGGCTACACCTTC. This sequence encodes CASSVRGTDPAGYTF. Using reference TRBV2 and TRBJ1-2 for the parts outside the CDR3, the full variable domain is EPEVTQTPSHQVTQMGQEVILRCVPISNHLYFYWYRQILGQKVEFLVSFYNNEISEKSEIFDDQFSVERPDGSNFTLKIRSTKLEDSAMYFCASSVRGTDPAGYTFGSGTRLTVV.

CDR3 sequence: CASSKVGAGGTDTQYF. CDR3 in DNA: TGTGCCAGCAGCAAAGTTGGGGCGGGGGGCACAGATACGCAGTATTTT. This sequence joins TRBV21-1 and TRBJ2-3; the DNA was not compared with TRBD2, the D call given in the table. TRBV21-1 is described as a pseudogene. The CDR3 is made up of 16 amino acids.

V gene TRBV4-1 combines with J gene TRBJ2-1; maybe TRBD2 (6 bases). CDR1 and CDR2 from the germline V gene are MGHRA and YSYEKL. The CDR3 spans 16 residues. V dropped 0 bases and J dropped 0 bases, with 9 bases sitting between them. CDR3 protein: CASSQESGPSYNEQFF. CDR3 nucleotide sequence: TGCGCCAGCAGCCAAGAAAGCGGGCCCTCCTACAATGAGCAGTTCTTC.

The CDR3 loop reads CASSPLERGAGETQYF. For the CDR3, the DNA is TGTGCCAGCAGCCCCCTCGAGCGGGGGGCCGGGGAGACCCAGTACTTC. The J gene is TRBJ2-5, the V gene TRBV6-6; 9 bases are a match to TRBD2. CDR1 MNHNY and CDR2 SVGAGI come from the germline V gene (reference sequence). There are 16 residues in the CDR3. V shed 6 bases, J shed 5 bases, and the junction held 13 bases outside the gene matches.

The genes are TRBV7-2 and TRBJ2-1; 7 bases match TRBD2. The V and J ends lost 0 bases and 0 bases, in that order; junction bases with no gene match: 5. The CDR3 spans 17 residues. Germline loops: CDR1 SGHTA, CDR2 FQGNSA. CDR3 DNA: TGTGCCAGCAGCTTAGCGAGTCTAGCGGACTCCTACAATGAGCAGTTCTTC. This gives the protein CASSLASLADSYNEQFF.

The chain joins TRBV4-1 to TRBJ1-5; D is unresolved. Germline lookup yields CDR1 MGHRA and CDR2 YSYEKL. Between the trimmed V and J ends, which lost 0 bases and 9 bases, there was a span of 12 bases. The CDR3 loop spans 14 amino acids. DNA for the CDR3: TGCGCCAGCAGCCAAGAAAGTACGGGGAGGCCCCAGCATTTT. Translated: CASSQESTGRPQHF.

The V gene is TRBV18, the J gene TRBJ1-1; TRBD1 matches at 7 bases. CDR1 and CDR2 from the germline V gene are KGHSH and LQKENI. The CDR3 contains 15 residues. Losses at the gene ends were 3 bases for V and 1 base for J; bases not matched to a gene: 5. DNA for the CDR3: TGTGCCAGCTCACCCCCGTCAGGGGGGAACACTGAAGCTTTCTTT. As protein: CASSPPSGGNTEAFF.

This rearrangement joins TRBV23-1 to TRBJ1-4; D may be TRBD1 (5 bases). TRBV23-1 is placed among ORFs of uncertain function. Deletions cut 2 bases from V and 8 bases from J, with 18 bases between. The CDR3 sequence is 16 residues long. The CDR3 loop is CASSQIPRGLREKLFF. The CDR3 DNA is TGCGCCAGCAGTCAAATTCCCCGGGGGTTGAGGGAAAAACTGTTTTTT.

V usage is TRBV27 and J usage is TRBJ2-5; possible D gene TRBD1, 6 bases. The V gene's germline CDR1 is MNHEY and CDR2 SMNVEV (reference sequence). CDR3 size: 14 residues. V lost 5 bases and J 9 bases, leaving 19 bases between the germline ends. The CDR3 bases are TGTGCCAGCAGTCTATGGGACAATTGGGTCCCCCAGTACTTC. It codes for CASSLWDNWVPQYF.

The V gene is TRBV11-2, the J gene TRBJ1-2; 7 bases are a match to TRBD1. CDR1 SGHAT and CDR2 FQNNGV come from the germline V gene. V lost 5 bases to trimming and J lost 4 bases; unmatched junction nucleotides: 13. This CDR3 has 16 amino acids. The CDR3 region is CASSARTGPTAYGYTF. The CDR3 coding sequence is TGTGCCAGCAGCGCCCGGACAGGACCGACCGCCTATGGCTACACCTTC.

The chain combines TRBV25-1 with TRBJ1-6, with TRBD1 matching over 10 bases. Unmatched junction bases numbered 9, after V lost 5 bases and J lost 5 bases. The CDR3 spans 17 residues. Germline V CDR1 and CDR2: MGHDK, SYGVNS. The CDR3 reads CASSPRTGGIDNSPLHF. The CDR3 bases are TGTGCCAGCAGTCCCCGGACAGGGGGGATAGATAATTCACCCCTCCACTTT.

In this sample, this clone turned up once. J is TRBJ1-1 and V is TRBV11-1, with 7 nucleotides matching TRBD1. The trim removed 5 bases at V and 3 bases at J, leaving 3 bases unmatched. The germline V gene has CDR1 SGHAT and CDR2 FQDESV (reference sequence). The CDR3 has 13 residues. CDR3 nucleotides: TGTGCCAGCAGCGCCGACAGGGACACTGAAGCTTTCTTT. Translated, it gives CASSADRDTEAFF.

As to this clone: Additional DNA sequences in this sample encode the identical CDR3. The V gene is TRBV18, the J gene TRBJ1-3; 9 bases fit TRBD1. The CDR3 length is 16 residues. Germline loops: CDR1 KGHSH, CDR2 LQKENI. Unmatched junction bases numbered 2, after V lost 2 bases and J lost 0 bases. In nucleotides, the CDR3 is TGTGCCAGCTCACCAGGGACAGGGTCCTCTGGAAACACCATATATTTT. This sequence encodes CASSPGTGSSGNTIYF. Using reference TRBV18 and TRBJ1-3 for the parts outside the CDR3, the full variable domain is NAGVMQNPRHLVRRRGQEARLRCSPMKGHSHVYWYRQLPEEGLKFMVYLQKENIIDESGMPKERFSAEFPKEGPSILRIQQVVRGDSAAYFCASSPGTGSSGNTIYFGEGSWLTVV.

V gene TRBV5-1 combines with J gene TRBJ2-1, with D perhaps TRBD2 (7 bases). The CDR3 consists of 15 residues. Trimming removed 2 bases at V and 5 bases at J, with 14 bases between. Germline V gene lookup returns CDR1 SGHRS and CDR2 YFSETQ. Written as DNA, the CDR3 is TGCGCCAGCAGCTTCGTGGGGGGGCGGAACAATGAGCAGTTCTTC. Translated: CASSFVGGRNNEQFF. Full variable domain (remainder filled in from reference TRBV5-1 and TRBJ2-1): KAGVTQTPRYLIKTRGQQVTLSCSPISGHRSVSWYQQTPGQGLQFLFEYFSETQRNKGNFPGRFSGRQFSNSRSEMNVSTLELGDSALYLCASSFVGGRNNEQFFGPGTRLTVL.

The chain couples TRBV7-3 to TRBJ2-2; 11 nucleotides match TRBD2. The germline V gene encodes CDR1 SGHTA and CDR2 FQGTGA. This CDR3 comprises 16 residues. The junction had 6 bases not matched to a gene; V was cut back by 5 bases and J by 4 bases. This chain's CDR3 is CASSILAGGVTGELFF. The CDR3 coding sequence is TGTGCCAGCAGCATTCTAGCGGGGGGCGTCACCGGGGAGCTGTTTTTT.

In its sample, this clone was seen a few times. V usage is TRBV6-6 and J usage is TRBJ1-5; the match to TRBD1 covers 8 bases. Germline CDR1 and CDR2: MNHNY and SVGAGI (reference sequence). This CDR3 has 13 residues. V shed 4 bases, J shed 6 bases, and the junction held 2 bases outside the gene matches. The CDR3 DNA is TGTGCCAGCAGTTCGACAGGGGCTCAGCCCCAGCATTTT. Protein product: CASSSTGAQPQHF.

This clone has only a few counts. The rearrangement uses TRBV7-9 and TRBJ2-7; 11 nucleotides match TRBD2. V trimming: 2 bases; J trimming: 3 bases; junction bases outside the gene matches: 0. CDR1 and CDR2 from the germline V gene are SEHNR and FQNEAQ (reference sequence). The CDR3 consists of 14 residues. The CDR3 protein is CASSLTSGGYEQYF. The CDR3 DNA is TGTGCCAGCAGCTTAACTAGCGGGGGCTACGAGCAGTACTTC.

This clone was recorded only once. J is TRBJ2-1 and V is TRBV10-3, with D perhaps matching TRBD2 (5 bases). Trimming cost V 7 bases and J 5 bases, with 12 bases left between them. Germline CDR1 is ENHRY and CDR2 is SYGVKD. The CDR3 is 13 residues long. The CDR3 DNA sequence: TGTGCCATCATGGCGGCGGGTGACAATGAGCAGTTCTTC. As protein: CAIMAAGDNEQFF.

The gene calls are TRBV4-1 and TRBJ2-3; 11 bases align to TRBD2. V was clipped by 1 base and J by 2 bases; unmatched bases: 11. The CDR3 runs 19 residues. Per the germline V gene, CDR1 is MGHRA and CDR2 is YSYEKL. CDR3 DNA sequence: TGCGCCAGCAGCCAAGGGCTAGCGGGGGGAATGGGGGTCACAGATACGCAGTATTTT. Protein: CASSQGLAGGMGVTDTQYF.

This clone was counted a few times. CDR3 residues: CASSSGTSDPNEQFF. CDR3 nucleotide sequence: TGTGCCAGCAGCTCCGGGACTAGTGACCCCAATGAGCAGTTCTTC. The genes are TRBV7-9 and TRBJ2-1; 8 bases agree with TRBD2. The CDR3 length is 15 residues. The germline V gene encodes CDR1 SEHNR and CDR2 FQNEAQ (reference sequence). V shed 4 bases and J 6 bases; nucleotides not matched to a gene: 8.

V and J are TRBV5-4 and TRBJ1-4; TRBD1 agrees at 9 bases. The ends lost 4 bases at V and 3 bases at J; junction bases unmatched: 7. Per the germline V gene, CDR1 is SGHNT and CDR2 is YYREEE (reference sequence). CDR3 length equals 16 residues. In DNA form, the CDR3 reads TGTGCCAGCAGCACGCTACAGGGGGCGGCTAATGAAAAACTGTTTTTT. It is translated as CASSTLQGAANEKLFF.

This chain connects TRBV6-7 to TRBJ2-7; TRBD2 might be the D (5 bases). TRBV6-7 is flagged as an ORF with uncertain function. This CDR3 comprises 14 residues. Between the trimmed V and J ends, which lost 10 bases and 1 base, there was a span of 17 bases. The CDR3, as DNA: TGTGCCACCCTTCCCCTTGGCGGGTCCTACGAGCAGTACTTC. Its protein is CATLPLGGSYEQYF.

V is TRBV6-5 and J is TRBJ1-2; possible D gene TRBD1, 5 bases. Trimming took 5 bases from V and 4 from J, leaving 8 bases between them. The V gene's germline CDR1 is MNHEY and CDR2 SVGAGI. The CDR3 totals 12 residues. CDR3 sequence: CASSRQSYGYTF. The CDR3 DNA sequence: TGTGCCAGCAGTCGACAGAGCTATGGCTACACCTTC.

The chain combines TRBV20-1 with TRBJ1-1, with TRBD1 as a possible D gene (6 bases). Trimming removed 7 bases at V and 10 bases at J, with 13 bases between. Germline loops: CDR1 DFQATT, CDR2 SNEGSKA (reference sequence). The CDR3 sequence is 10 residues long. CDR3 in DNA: TGCAGTGTCCCGGAAGGGGGAGCTTTCTTT. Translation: CSVPEGGAFF.